This entry features one T cell receptor (beta chain) sequence. Germline lookup yields CDR1 LNHDA and CDR2 SQIVND (reference sequence). Trimming pared 2 bases from V and 7 bases from J, leaving 8 bases between. The CDR3 is 13 amino acids. These data belong to a study of blood T cell repertoires in COVID-19. Study overall: Acute and convalescent COVID-19 specimens originated in the United States, Italy and Spain. T cells, B-cell-depleted T cells, or PBMCs supplied cDNA or gDNA.

In the authors' workflow: Reference gene primer amplification yielded estimated nucleated cell counts. TCRdb's copy holds only in-frame clones and misses some; the assay was immunoSEQ multiplex PCR. The DNA gave D and trimming, while V, J and clone size come from that table. The repertoire consists of approximately 140,000 clones, with approximately 86% occurring once and the leading ten covering less than 4.5%. This clonotype was obtained from a woman aged 55-70 years with active or convalescent COVID-19. Sequenced sample: peripheral blood. The chain employs TRBV19 and TRBJ1-4; D ambiguous. The CDR3 reads CASSIRRGEKLFF. DNA of the CDR3: TGTGCCAGTAGTATACGAAGAGGTGAAAAACTGTTTTTT.